This TCR beta chain was identified during a study of immune evolution from preneoplasia to lung adenocarcinoma. Whole-study context: HLA loss of heterozygosity: roughly 7.5% AIS, about 15% MIA, about 30% ADC, none AAH. General study results and limits: T cell clonality was higher in KRAS-mutant than EGFR-mutant or wild-type nodules. Normal lung had the highest top T cell clone frequencies.

The CDR3 length is 15 residues. The V gene's germline CDR1 is SNHLY and CDR2 FYNNEI. Trimming removed 6 bases from V and 1 base from J; junction bases left unmatched: 5. Note on this clone: The antigen is undetermined.

The assay was immunoSEQ multiplex PCR, and TCRdb's table has in-frame clones only and misses some. This table has 13,000 to 15,000 clones, 81% appearing once. H&E slides confirmed each diagnosis, reviewed by two pathologists independently. Sequencing was carried out using FFPE minimally invasive lung adenocarcinoma tissue. This sequence originates from a person aged 60-79 years with lung adenocarcinoma. The V call is TRBV2, the J call TRBJ2-5; 10 nucleotides match TRBD1. The CDR3 region is CASSRDRGRQETQYF. The CDR3 nucleotides are TGTGCCAGCAGCCGGGACAGGGGTCGCCAAGAGACCCAGTACTTC.